Listed below are T cell receptor beta chains from one sample, sequenced in a study of radiation and T cells in renal cell carcinoma. Sequencing used immunoSEQ multiplex PCR; TCRdb keeps in-frame clones, though not all of them. In the table there are 75,000 to 95,000 clones, around four fifths of which are singletons. Sequenced material: blood, taken from a patient whose treatment included radiotherapy and nephrectomy. Every receptor here comes from a man aged 45 to 65 with renal cell carcinoma. Both conserved end residues are part of each CDR3. A D gene is named only where the DNA matches it firmly. Rows give clone size only sometimes, using once, few, many, or a class for an expanded clone.

v_gene	abundance	j_gene	d_gene	CDR3nt	CDR3aa
TRBV7-9	-	TRBJ1-3	-	TGTGCCAGCAGCTTTGCGGGGCATGGAAACACCATATATTTT	CASSFAGHGNTIYF
TRBV6-5	-	TRBJ1-3	TRBD1	TGTGCCAGCACCGCCGGGACAGCAAGAAACACCATATATTTT	CASTAGTARNTIYF
TRBV29-1	few	TRBJ2-5	-	TGCAGCGTCCATTTTGCCGGGACTGGGGAAGAGACCCAGTACTTC	CSVHFAGTGEETQYF
TRBV29-1	-	TRBJ1-2	-	TGCAGCGCTGGAAGGGGGGGCCCCTATGGCTACACCTTC	CSAGRGGPYGYTF
TRBV5-1	once	TRBJ1-4	-	TGCGCCAGCAGTCCCGATCGTCCTAATGAAAAACTGTTTTTT	CASSPDRPNEKLFF
TRBV7-6	-	TRBJ1-3	-	TGTGCCAGCAGCTCTGGGGGGCGCGGGGGCTGGAACACCATATATTTT	CASSSGGRGGWNTIYF
TRBV7-2	-	TRBJ2-7	-	TGTGCCAGCAGCTTATCGGGGAGCATGGACGAGCAGTACTTC	CASSLSGSMDEQYF
TRBV6-1	-	TRBJ1-3	-	TGTGCCAGCAGTGAACGAAACAGGGTATTTGGAAACACCATATATTTT	CASSERNRVFGNTIYF
TRBV28	-	TRBJ2-7	TRBD1	TGTGCCAGCACCCCATTGACAGGGAGCTCCTACGAGCAGTACTTC	CASTPLTGSSYEQYF
TRBV19	-	TRBJ2-7	TRBD2	TGTGCCAGTAGTATAGGCGGGGGGACTCCTGGGGAGCAGTACTTC	CASSIGGGTPGEQYF
TRBV15	few	TRBJ1-1	-	TGTGCCACCAGCAGAGATCGGGAGGGGAGGACTGAAGCTTTCTTT	CATSRDREGRTEAFF
TRBV14	-	TRBJ2-7	TRBD1	TGTGCCAGCAGTCGCGACAGGGGGCCATACGAGCAGTACTTC	CASSRDRGPYEQYF
TRBV6-1	-	TRBJ2-5	TRBD1	TGTGCCAGCAATGACAGGGGTGTAGAGACCCAGTACTTC	CASNDRGVETQYF
TRBV7-3	-	TRBJ2-3	TRBD2	TGTGCCAGCAGCACCTACCTAGCGGGAGTATCAGATACGCAGTATTTT	CASSTYLAGVSDTQYF
TRBV19	-	TRBJ2-1	TRBD1	TGTGCCAGTAGGGGGAGAGGGACAGTCTACAATGAGCAGTTCTTC	CASRGRGTVYNEQFF
TRBV5-4	-	TRBJ1-2	TRBD1	TGTGCCAGCAGCTTGGGTGGGACAGGGGGCGAATATGGCTACACCTTC	CASSLGGTGGEYGYTF
TRBV6-4	-	TRBJ2-3	-	TGTGCCAGCAGTGATGGGCGAGAGGGAGATACGCAGTATTTT	CASSDGREGDTQYF
TRBV10-3	-	TRBJ2-3	-	TGTGCCATCAGTGAGTCGGGTGGAGATACGCAGTATTTT	CAISESGGDTQYF
TRBV5-1	-	TRBJ2-1	TRBD1	TGCGCCAGCAGCGAAGGGACAGGGGATGAGCAGTTCTTC	CASSEGTGDEQFF
TRBV5-4	-	TRBJ2-7	TRBD1	TGTGCCAGCAGCTTGGTACAGGGGGCTGGCGAGCAGTACTTC	CASSLVQGAGEQYF
TRBV4-3	-	TRBJ2-2	TRBD2	TGCGCCAGCAGCCAAGGAGCGGGGCCCGGGGAGCTGTTTTTT	CASSQGAGPGELFF
TRBV2	-	TRBJ2-1	TRBD2	TGTGCCAGGGGCGGGAGAGGGAATGAGCAGTTCTTC	CARGGRGNEQFF
TRBV5-6	-	TRBJ1-1	-	TGCGCCCGGGGGGCGGTCAACACTGAAGCTTTCTTT	CARGAVNTEAFF
TRBV4-1	-	TRBJ1-3	-	TGCGCCAGCAGCCAAGACTCAGGTTTAGGAAACACCATATATTTT	CASSQDSGLGNTIYF
TRBV29-1	once	TRBJ1-5	-	TGCAGCGTAGCCTCGGTTGGGGGCGGCCAGCCCCAGCATTTT	CSVASVGGGQPQHF
TRBV18	-	TRBJ2-1	-	TGTGCCAGCTCACCACCTGTAGATTCCGTGGGTAGTGAGCAGTTCTTC	CASSPPVDSVGSEQFF
TRBV2	-	TRBJ2-7	-	TGTGCCAGCAGTGATCGGGGTTACGAGCAGTACTTC	CASSDRGYEQYF
TRBV10-3	-	TRBJ1-3	-	TGTGCCATCAGTGATCAAGGGGTATACACCATATATTTT	CAISDQGVYTIYF
TRBV9	once	TRBJ2-5	-	TGTGCCAGCAGCGTAGATTCTTCGGGGAGAGCCCTCAACTTC	CASSVDSSGRALNF
TRBV30	few	TRBJ1-5	-	TGTGCCTGGAGTGTCAGCGGGGGTGGCAATCAGCCCCAGCATTTT	CAWSVSGGGNQPQHF
TRBV19	-	TRBJ1-5	-	TGTGCCAGTAGGGACAGCAATCAGCCCCAGCATTTT	CASRDSNQPQHF
TRBV19	once	TRBJ1-2	TRBD1	TGTGCCAGTAGCGTGACAGGGGGCCGGATGTCGGATGGCTACACCTTC	CASSVTGGRMSDGYTF
TRBV6-1	-	TRBJ2-6	-	TGTGCCAGCGGGGATTCTGGGGCCAACGTCCTGACTTTC	CASGDSGANVLTF
TRBV7-3	-	TRBJ2-1	-	TGTGCCGACCCGAGCCGCGCATCCTACAATGAGCAGTTCTTC	CADPSRASYNEQFF
TRBV5-1	-	TRBJ2-5	-	TGCGCCAGCAGCCCAATGCAGATCGCGGAGACCCAGTACTTC	CASSPMQIAETQYF
TRBV10-3	-	TRBJ1-5	TRBD1	TGTGCCATCAGCGATCCACAGGGGGCGAGCAATCAGCCCCAGCATTTT	CAISDPQGASNQPQHF
TRBV18	-	TRBJ2-7	TRBD1	TGTGCCAGCTCACCACTACAGGGGCTCAACGAGCAGTACTTC	CASSPLQGLNEQYF
TRBV6-1	once	TRBJ1-1	-	TGTGCCAGCAGTCGGGCCACCCAGAAGAACACTGAAGCTTTCTTT	CASSRATQKNTEAFF
TRBV4-1	-	TRBJ2-7	-	TGCGCCAGCAGCCAAGATCCCCTGGGTGCCTACGAGCAGTACTTC	CASSQDPLGAYEQYF
TRBV2	-	TRBJ2-7	-	TGTGCCAGCGGAGGTTACGAGCAGTACTTC	CASGGYEQYF
TRBV7-6	-	TRBJ1-1	-	TGTGCCAGCAGCTTAAAGGGTGGGTCCATGAACACTGAAGCTTTCTTT	CASSLKGGSMNTEAFF
TRBV11-1	-	TRBJ1-3	-	TGTGCCAGCAGCTTAGAAGGACAGAACTCTGGAAACACCATATATTTT	CASSLEGQNSGNTIYF
TRBV7-2	-	TRBJ2-1	-	TGTGCCAGCAGCTTAGGTAGAGACAATGAGCAGTTCTTC	CASSLGRDNEQFF
TRBV7-9	-	TRBJ1-2	-	TGTGCCAGCAGCCCAAGTTTTAGTGGCTACACCTTC	CASSPSFSGYTF
TRBV29-1	-	TRBJ2-5	-	TGCAGCGTTGAGGGGGGCGCGGGATCAGAGACCCAGTACTTC	CSVEGGAGSETQYF
TRBV5-1	-	TRBJ2-5	TRBD2	TGCGCCAGCAGCTTGGCCGGTGGCGGGAGTGCCGAGACCCAGTACTTC	CASSLAGGGSAETQYF
TRBV6-6	-	TRBJ1-3	-	TGTGCCAGCAAATTTACAGGGCCCGGAAACACCATATATTTT	CASKFTGPGNTIYF
TRBV5-6	once	TRBJ1-2	-	TGTGCCAGCAGCTTGGCACGGGGGGCTAGCTATGGCTACACCTTC	CASSLARGASYGYTF
TRBV27	-	TRBJ1-5	-	TGTGCCAGCAGCCAGGGACGGGGGCAGCCCCAGCATTTT	CASSQGRGQPQHF
TRBV30	few	TRBJ1-1	-	TGTGCCTGGAATGACCACAGGAACACTGAAGCTTTCTTT	CAWNDHRNTEAFF
TRBV5-1	once	TRBJ2-1	-	TGCGCCAGCAGCTTGGGGGCAGGGGATCGGAATGAGCAGTTCTTC	CASSLGAGDRNEQFF
TRBV5-4	-	TRBJ1-2	-	TGTGCCAGCAGTTTTCACAGGGACGGTCCCTATGGCTACACCTTC	CASSFHRDGPYGYTF